The TCR beta chain described here comes from a study of OX40 agonist ivuxolimab in advanced cancers. Autoimmune disease history or systemic immunosuppression led to patients being barred. Notes on this clone: Its antigen is currently unknown.

The data were produced by immunoSEQ multiplex PCR, yet TCRdb's version contains in-frame clones alone and is incomplete. The repertoire holds 65,000 to 80,000 clones, with 85% to 95% as singletons. Study-level results: CD4+ and CD8+ T cells in blood underwent clonal expansion by week 6 at 0.1 to 3.0 mg/kg.

The sample consisted of CD4+ or CD8+ T cells sorted from blood, taken in a trial of the OX40 agonist ivuxolimab. The source is an adult with an advanced solid tumor such as melanoma, head and neck, liver or kidney cancer.

CDR3 amino acids: CASSLGQGDETQYF. The CDR3 bases are TGCGCCAGCAGCTTGGGGCAGGGTGACGAGACCCAGTACTTC. The V gene is TRBV5-1, the J gene TRBJ2-5; TRBD1 is a possible D gene (5 bases). V gave up 0 bases and J gave up 5 bases, with 11 bases separating them. Germline CDR1 and CDR2: SGHRS and YFSETQ. This CDR3 is built from 14 residues.